The text below deals with one T cell receptor beta chain. The data stem from a study of blood T cell repertoires in COVID-19. In the authors' workflow: Counts of nucleated cells, estimated from reference gene primer amplification, were obtained. Here immunoSEQ multiplex PCR was the method, and the copy in TCRdb shows in-frame clones only, minus some. The V and J calls and the clone size are those of that table, but D and trimming were determined from the DNA. The profile covers 150,000 to 180,000 clones, with about 85% appearing a single time and roughly 0.62% taken by the ten largest. CDR1 and CDR2 from the germline V gene are SGHTA and FQGNSA. V lost 1 base to trimming and J lost 5 bases; unmatched junction nucleotides: 0. This CDR3 has 13 amino acids.

The clonotype originates from a man aged 60-69 years with COVID-19, enrolled during active disease. The source material was peripheral blood. This chain links TRBV7-2 with TRBJ2-3; 7 bases map to TRBD1. DNA for the CDR3: TGTGCCAGCAGCTTAGGGACAGGAGATACGCAGTATTTT. Protein sequence: CASSLGTGDTQYF.